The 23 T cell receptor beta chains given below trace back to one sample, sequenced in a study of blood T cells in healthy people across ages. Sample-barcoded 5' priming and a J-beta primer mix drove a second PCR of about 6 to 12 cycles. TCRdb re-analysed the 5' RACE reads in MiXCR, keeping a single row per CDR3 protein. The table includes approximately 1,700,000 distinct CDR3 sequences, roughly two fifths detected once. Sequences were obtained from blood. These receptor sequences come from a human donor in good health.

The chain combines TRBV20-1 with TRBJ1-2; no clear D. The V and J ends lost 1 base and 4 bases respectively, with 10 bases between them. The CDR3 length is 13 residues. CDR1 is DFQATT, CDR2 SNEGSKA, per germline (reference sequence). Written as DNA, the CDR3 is TGCAGTGCTAGAGGCGGGAATAGCTATGGCTACACCTTC. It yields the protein CSARGGNSYGYTF.

The CDR3 DNA reads as TGTGCCAGCATTGACGACTCCAACACTGAAGCTTTCTTT. As protein: CASIDDSNTEAFF. The chain couples TRBV2 to TRBJ1-1, with unresolved D. The CDR3 contains 13 residues. Germline V gene lookup returns CDR1 SNHLY and CDR2 FYNNEI. V lost 7 bases and J 2 bases, leaving 11 bases between the germline ends.

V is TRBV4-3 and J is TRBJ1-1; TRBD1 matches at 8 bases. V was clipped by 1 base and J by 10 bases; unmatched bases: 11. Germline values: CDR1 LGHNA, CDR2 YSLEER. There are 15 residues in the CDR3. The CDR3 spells CASSQVAGGAKSAFF. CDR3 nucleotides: TGCGCCAGCAGCCAAGTCGCAGGGGGCGCTAAGTCAGCTTTCTTT.

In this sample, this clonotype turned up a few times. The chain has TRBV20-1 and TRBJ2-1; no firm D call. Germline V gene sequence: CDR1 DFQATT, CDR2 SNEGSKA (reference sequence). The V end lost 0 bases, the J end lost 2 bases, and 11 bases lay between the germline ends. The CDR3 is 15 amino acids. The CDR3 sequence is CSARDWGNPYNEQFF. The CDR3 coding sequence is TGCAGTGCTAGAGATTGGGGAAATCCCTACAATGAGCAGTTCTTC.

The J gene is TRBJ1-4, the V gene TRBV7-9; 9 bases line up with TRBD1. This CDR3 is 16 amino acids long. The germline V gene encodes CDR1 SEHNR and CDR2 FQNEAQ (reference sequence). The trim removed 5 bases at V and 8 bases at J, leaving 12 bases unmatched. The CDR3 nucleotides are TGTGCCAGCAGCCAAACTACCGGGACAGGGAGCGAAAAACTGTTTTTT. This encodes CASSQTTGTGSEKLFF.

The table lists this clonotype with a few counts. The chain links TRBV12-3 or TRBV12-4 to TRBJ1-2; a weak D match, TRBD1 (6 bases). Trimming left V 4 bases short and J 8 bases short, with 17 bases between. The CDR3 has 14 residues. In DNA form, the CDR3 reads TGTGCCAGCAGTTCGGGGACATTATCAGGAGGCTACACCTTC. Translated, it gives CASSSGTLSGGYTF.

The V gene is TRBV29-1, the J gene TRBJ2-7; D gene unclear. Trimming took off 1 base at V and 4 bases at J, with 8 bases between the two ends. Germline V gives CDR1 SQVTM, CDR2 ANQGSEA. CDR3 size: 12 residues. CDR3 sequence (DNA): TGCAGCGTTGAAGTAGGAACATACGAGCAGTACTTC. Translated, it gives CSVEVGTYEQYF.

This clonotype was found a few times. The CDR3 region is CASRNSQGFYEQYF. The CDR3 DNA follows: TGTGCCAGCAGAAACTCACAAGGTTTCTACGAGCAGTACTTC. V is TRBV12-3 or TRBV12-4 and J is TRBJ2-7; D gene uncertain. The CDR3 contains 14 residues. The germline V and J ends were trimmed by 6 bases and 3 bases, with 15 bases remaining between them.

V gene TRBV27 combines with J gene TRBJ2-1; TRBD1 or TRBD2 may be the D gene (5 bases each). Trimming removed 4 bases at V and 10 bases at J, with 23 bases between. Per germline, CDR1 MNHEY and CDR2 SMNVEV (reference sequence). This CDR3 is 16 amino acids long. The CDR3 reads CASSWSSGPRSYEQFF. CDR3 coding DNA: TGTGCCAGCAGTTGGTCCTCGGGGCCTCGCTCCTACGAGCAGTTCTTC.

The CDR3: CASSYSAYGGVTYEQYF. The DNA for the CDR3 is TGTGCCAGCAGTTACTCGGCTTACGGGGGAGTAACCTACGAGCAGTACTTC. This chain connects TRBV6-2 or TRBV6-3 to TRBJ2-7; the D gene is possibly TRBD2 (6 bases). Germline CDR1 reads MNHEY; CDR2 reads SVGEGT. The CDR3 is made up of 17 amino acids. V lost 0 bases to trimming and J lost 2 bases, with 17 bases between them.

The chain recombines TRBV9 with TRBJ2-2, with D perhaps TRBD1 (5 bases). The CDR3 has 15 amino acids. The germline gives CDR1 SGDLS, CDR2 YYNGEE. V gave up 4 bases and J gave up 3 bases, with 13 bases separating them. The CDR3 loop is CASSRSGQDTGELFF. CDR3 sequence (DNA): TGTGCCAGCAGCCGTTCAGGGCAGGACACCGGGGAGCTGTTTTTT.

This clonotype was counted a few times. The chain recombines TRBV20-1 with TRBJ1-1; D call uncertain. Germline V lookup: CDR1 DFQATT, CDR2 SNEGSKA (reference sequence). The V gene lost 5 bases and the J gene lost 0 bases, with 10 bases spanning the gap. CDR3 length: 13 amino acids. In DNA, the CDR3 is TGCAGTGCTCCTTCGAACATGAACACTGAAGCTTTCTTT. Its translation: CSAPSNMNTEAFF.

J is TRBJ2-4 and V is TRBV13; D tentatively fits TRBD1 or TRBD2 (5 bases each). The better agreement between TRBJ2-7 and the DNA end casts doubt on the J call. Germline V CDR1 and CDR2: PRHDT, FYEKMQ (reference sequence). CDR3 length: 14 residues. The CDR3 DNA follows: TGTGCCAGCAGCCCAGGCGCAGGGAGCTTCGAGCAGTACTTC. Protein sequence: CASSPGAGSFEQYF.

CDR3 sequence (DNA): TGCGCCAGCAGCCAAGATCACGGGCAGAGGGGTGGGGTGGAGCAGTACTTC. Translated, it gives CASSQDHGQRGGVEQYF. The rearrangement uses TRBV4-1 and TRBJ2-7; either TRBD1 or TRBD2 may fit D (5 bases each). The V end lost 0 bases, the J end lost 7 bases, and 22 bases lay between the germline ends. Germline CDR1 reads MGHRA; CDR2 reads YSYEKL. The CDR3 extends over 17 amino acids.

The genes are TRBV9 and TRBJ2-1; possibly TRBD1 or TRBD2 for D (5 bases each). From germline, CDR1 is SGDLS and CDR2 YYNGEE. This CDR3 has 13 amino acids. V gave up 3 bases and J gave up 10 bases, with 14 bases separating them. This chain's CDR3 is CASSGHGAGEQFF. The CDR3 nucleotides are TGTGCCAGCAGCGGTCATGGGGCGGGCGAGCAGTTCTTC.

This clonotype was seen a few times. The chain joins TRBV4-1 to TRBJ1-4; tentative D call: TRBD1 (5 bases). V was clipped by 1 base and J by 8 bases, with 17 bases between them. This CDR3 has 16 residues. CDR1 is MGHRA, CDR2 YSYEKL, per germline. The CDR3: CASSQGFREVGEKLFF. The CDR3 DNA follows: TGCGCCAGCAGCCAAGGTTTCAGGGAAGTCGGCGAAAAACTGTTTTTT.

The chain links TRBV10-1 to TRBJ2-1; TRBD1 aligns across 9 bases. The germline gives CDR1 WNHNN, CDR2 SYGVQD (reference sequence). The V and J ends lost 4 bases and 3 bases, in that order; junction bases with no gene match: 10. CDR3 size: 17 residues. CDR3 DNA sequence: TGCGCCAGCAGTGGAGGACAGGGGTCCACCTTCTACAATGAGCAGTTCTTC. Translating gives CASSGGQGSTFYNEQFF.

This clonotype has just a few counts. The CDR3: CASSSGTGSSPLHF. DNA of the CDR3: TGTGCCAGCAGTTCCGGGACAGGGTCTTCACCCCTCCACTTT. This chain links TRBV6-6 with TRBJ1-6; TRBD1 matches 9 bases. With 4 bases clipped from V and 9 bases from J, the junction kept 4 bases outside the gene matches. This CDR3 has 14 amino acids. CDR1 is MNHNY and CDR2 is SVGAGI in the germline V gene (reference sequence).

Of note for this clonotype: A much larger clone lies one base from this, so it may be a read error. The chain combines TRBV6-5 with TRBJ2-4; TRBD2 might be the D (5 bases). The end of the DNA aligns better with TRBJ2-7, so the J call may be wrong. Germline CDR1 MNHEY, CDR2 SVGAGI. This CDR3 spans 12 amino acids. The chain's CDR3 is CVSSTPGGEQYF. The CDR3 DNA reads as TGTGTCAGCAGTACCCCCGGAGGCGAGCAGTACTTC.

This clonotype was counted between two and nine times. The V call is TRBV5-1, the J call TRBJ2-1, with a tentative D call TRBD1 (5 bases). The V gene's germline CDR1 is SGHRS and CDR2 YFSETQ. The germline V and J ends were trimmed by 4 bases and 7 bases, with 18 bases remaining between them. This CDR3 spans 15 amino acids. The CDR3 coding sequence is TGCGCCAGCAGCCCGTCGGCCCCGACAGAGAATGAGCAGTTCTTC. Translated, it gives CASSPSAPTENEQFF.

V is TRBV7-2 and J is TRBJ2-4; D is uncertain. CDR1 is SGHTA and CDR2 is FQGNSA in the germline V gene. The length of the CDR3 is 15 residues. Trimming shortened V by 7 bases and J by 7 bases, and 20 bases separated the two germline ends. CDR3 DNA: TGTGCCAGCAACTCAAACCCGATTGGTGGGAACATTCAGTACTTC. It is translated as CASNSNPIGGNIQYF.

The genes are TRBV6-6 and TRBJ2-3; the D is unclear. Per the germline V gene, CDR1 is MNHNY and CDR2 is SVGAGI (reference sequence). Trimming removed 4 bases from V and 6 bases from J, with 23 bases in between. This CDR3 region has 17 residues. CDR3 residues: CASSSPPDFHAQDTQYF. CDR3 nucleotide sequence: TGTGCCAGCAGTTCTCCCCCCGACTTCCACGCCCAGGATACGCAGTATTTT.

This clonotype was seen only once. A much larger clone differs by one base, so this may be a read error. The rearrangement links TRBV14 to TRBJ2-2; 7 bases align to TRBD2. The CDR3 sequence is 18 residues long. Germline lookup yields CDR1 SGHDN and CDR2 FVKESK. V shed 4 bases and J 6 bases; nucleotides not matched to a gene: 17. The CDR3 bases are TGTGCCAGCAGCCGAGGGACTACCGGAAGTAGCGTGGCCGGGGAGCTGTTTTTT. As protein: CASSRGTTGSSVAGELFF.